The 20 T cell receptor beta chains reported below all come from one sample, sequenced in a study of T cells in women clearing cervical HPV infection. Data came from immunoSEQ multiplex PCR; TCRdb stores just in-frame clones and leaves some out. There are about 20,000 clones in the sample, with roughly 7% held by the top ten. The sequenced material came from blood buffy coat. Receptors were obtained from a woman between 18 and 70 years old with a cervical HPV16 infection that either progressed to CIN3+ or cleared (not recorded which).

Concerning this clone itself: An end of the junction differs from the germline gene, which may be a read error. Sequencing ends 3 residues short of the CDR3 end; the germline J gene provides the rest. V gene TRBV4-2 combines with J gene TRBJ2-3; 7 bases map to TRBD2. This CDR3 region has 15 residues. In germline, CDR1 is LGHNA, CDR2 YNFKEQ. The CDR3 loop is CASSPHRGGTDTQYF. CDR3 DNA, as far as it was read: TGCGCCAGCAGCCCTCATCGGGGGGGCACAGATACG.

As concerns this clone: The read terminates 3 residues ahead of where the CDR3 ends, so the germline J gene completes it. The rearrangement joins TRBV5-1 to TRBJ2-3; D not certain. CDR1 SGHRS and CDR2 YFSETQ come from the germline V gene. CDR3 size: 14 residues. Deletions cut 6 bases from V and 2 bases from J, with 13 bases between. The DNA read from the CDR3 is TGCGCCAGCACCCATAGGGCCCCCACAGATACG. This gives the protein CASTHRAPTDT. The CDR3 reads in full as CASTHRAPTDTQYF. The entire variable domain, with the rest obtained from reference TRBV5-1 and TRBJ2-3, is as follows: KAGVTQTPRYLIKTRGQQVTLSCSPISGHRSVSWYQQTPGQGLQFLFEYFSETQRNKGNFPGRFSGRQFSNSRSEMNVSTLELGDSALYLCASTHRAPTDTQYFGPGTRLTVL.

About this clone itself: From the germline J gene comes the end of the CDR3, since the read stops 3 residues before it. The rearrangement joins TRBV5-6 to TRBJ2-7; 7 bases match TRBD1. The CDR3 totals 15 residues. Germline lookup yields CDR1 SGHDT and CDR2 YYEEEE. The ends lost 4 bases at V and 3 bases at J; junction bases unmatched: 10. The sequenced part of the CDR3 DNA is TGTGCCAGCAGCCCCGTTAACAGGGGATACTACGAG. Translating gives CASSPVNRGYYE. In full, the CDR3 is CASSPVNRGYYEQYF.

On this clone itself: The read ends 3 residues shy of where the CDR3 ends; the end is completed using the germline J gene. V and J are TRBV6-2 or TRBV6-3 and TRBJ2-3; 7 bases agree with TRBD2. The CDR3 spans 14 residues. Germline loops: CDR1 MNHEY, CDR2 SVGEGT. The trim removed 8 bases at V and 6 bases at J, leaving 11 bases unmatched. The sequenced CDR3 bases are TGTGCCAGCGGCAAAGCGGGATCACAGGATACG. Amino acid sequence: CASGKAGSQDT. The whole CDR3 sequence reads CASGKAGSQDTQYF.

About this clone: The CDR3 is cut off 3 residues early in the read; its end comes from the germline J gene. V is TRBV20-1 and J is TRBJ2-1; the match to TRBD2 covers 12 bases. The CDR3 runs to 19 residues. Germline V gene sequence: CDR1 DFQATT, CDR2 SNEGSKA (reference sequence). V trimming: 0 bases; J trimming: 4 bases; junction bases outside the gene matches: 13. Incomplete CDR3 DNA: TGCAGTGCTAGAGATTCATGGCTAGCGGGAGGGAGTCGATACAATGAG. It codes for CSARDSWLAGGSRYNE. The whole CDR3 protein reads CSARDSWLAGGSRYNEQFF.

For this clone: The CDR3 goes on 3 residues after the read ends, and that part is filled in from the germline J gene. The J gene is TRBJ2-2, the V gene TRBV11-1, with D uncertain. Between the trimmed V and J ends, which lost 5 bases and 5 bases, there was a span of 6 bases. The CDR3 extends over 12 amino acids. CDR1 is SGHAT and CDR2 is FQDESV in the germline V gene (reference sequence). The sequenced part of the CDR3 DNA is TGTGCCAGCAGCCCCTTGACCGGGGAG. It is translated as CASSPLTGE. The full-length CDR3 reads as CASSPLTGELFF.

A note on this clone: Sequencing ends 3 residues short of the CDR3 end; the germline J gene provides the rest. The chain is built from TRBV30 and TRBJ1-2; D not certain. The CDR3 is made up of 13 amino acids. V was shortened by 2 bases and J by 1 base, with 8 bases between the two germline ends. Germline assignment: CDR1 GTSNPN and CDR2 SVGIG (reference sequence). The chain's CDR3 is CAWSPSGNYGYTF. The covered CDR3 bases are TGTGCCTGGAGTCCTTCGGGTAACTATGGC.

Notes on this clone: The junction departs from germline at one end; a sequencing error may be responsible. Read data end 3 residues before the CDR3 end; the end is taken from the germline J gene. The chain joins TRBV4-2 to TRBJ2-1; 9 positions agree with TRBD2. This CDR3 is built from 15 residues. In germline, CDR1 is LGHNA, CDR2 YNFKEQ. The CDR3 DNA, read in part, is TGCGCCAGCAGCCCCCGATTAGCGGGAGCCAATGAG. This encodes CASSPRLAGANE. The complete CDR3 protein is CASSPRLAGANEQFF.

This clone counts as medium-sized by frequency. Read coverage stops 3 residues before the CDR3 terminus; the germline J gene supplies the remainder. The chain joins TRBV14 to TRBJ2-3, with 11 bases aligning to TRBD2. V was clipped by 5 bases and J by 5 bases; unmatched bases: 3. There are 14 residues in the CDR3. CDR1 SGHDN and CDR2 FVKESK come from the germline V gene. Incomplete CDR3 DNA: TGTGCCAGCAGCGTAGCGGGAGGGCGAGATACG. Its protein product is CASSVAGGRDT. In full, the CDR3 reads CASSVAGGRDTQYF.

Regarding this clone: The DNA ends 3 residues before the CDR3 does, and the rest of the CDR3 is filled in from the germline J gene. The chain is built from TRBV28 and TRBJ2-4; 9 positions match TRBD1. CDR3 length: 16 residues. CDR1 and CDR2 (germline): MDHEN, SYDVKM. V lost 8 bases, J lost 0 bases, and 8 bases stayed unmatched. The CDR3 sequence is CASASGTGLAKNIQYF. The CDR3 DNA, read in part, is TGTGCCAGCGCCAGTGGGACAGGGTTAGCCAAAAACATT.

In regard to this clone: The DNA ends 3 residues before the CDR3 does, and the rest of the CDR3 is filled in from the germline J gene. The V gene is TRBV2, the J gene TRBJ1-3, with 7 positions matching TRBD1. This CDR3 has 15 residues. Unmatched junction bases numbered 8, after V lost 7 bases and J lost 2 bases. Germline loops: CDR1 SNHLY, CDR2 FYNNEI. The chain's CDR3 is CASTGGTAPGNTIYF. CDR3 DNA, as far as it was read: TGTGCCAGCACCGGAGGGACAGCCCCTGGAAACACC.

In regard to this clone: The read ends 3 residues before the CDR3 terminus; that terminus is restored from the germline J gene. Other DNA variants within this sample encode the same CDR3. V gene TRBV7-6 combines with J gene TRBJ2-3, with D perhaps matching TRBD1 (7 bases). V dropped 2 bases and J dropped 6 bases, with 15 bases sitting between them. The germline V gene encodes CDR1 SGHVS and CDR2 FNYEAQ. CDR3 length: 15 residues. CDR3 protein: CASSLNGGGLDTQYF. The CDR3 bases that were read are TGTGCCAGCAGCTTAAACGGAGGGGGCCTCGATACG. Drawing the rest from reference TRBV7-6 and TRBJ2-3, the complete variable domain is GAGVSQSPRYKVTKRGQDVALRCDPISGHVSLYWYRQALGQGPEFLTYFNYEAQQDKSGLPNDRFSAERPEGSISTLTIQRTEQRDSAMYRCASSLNGGGLDTQYFGPGTRLTVL.

For this clone: The read terminates 3 residues before the CDR3 end, so the remaining end is supplied by the germline J gene. V gene TRBV19 combines with J gene TRBJ2-3, with D perhaps matching TRBD1 (5 bases). Looked up from germline, CDR1 is LNHDA and CDR2 is SQIVND (reference sequence). The CDR3 covers 15 residues. CDR3 sequence reads: CASSMGRAGNQPQYF. The DNA read from the CDR3 is TGTGCCAGTAGTATGGGCAGGGCCGGCAATCAGCCG.

About this clone: The missing CDR3 end, 3 residues past where the read stops, is filled in from the germline J gene. The chain carries TRBV19 and TRBJ2-3, with 11 bases lining up with TRBD1. The CDR3 spans 15 residues. The germline V gene encodes CDR1 LNHDA and CDR2 SQIVND (reference sequence). The CDR3 bases that were read are TGTGCCAGTAGCAGGACAGGGGGCTGGGGCGAGACG. Residues: CASSRTGGWGET. Given in full, the CDR3 is CASSRTGGWGETQYF.

Concerning this clone itself: The read stops 3 residues short of the end of the CDR3; the missing end is completed from the germline J gene. The chain recombines TRBV6-2 or TRBV6-3 with TRBJ2-2, with no clear D. Germline CDR1 reads MNHEY; CDR2 reads SVGEGT. The CDR3 runs to 14 residues. V was pared by 1 base and J by 6 bases, with 9 bases between. The CDR3 protein is CASSYWRSPGELFF. CDR3 DNA, as far as it was read: TGTGCCAGCAGTTACTGGCGGTCCCCCGGGGAG.

Note on this clone: The read ends 3 residues before the CDR3 terminus; that terminus is restored from the germline J gene. The chain links TRBV12-3 or TRBV12-4 to TRBJ1-5; tentative D call: TRBD1 (6 bases). The CDR3 is 15 amino acids. The V end lost 5 bases, the J end lost 6 bases, and 17 bases lay between the germline ends. The CDR3 here is CASSPTGLNRQPQHF. Partial CDR3 DNA: TGTGCCAGCAGTCCGACAGGTTTAAACCGTCAGCCC.

Turning to this clone: Read coverage stops 3 residues before the CDR3 terminus; the germline J gene supplies the remainder. The J gene is TRBJ2-7, the V gene TRBV6-2 or TRBV6-3, with D possibly TRBD1 on 6 matching bases. The CDR3 runs to 13 residues. The germline V gene has CDR1 MNHEY and CDR2 SVGEGT. V was pared by 5 bases and J by 5 bases, with 13 bases between. Partial CDR3 DNA: TGTGCCAGCAGTCAAAACAGGGTCAACGAG. It is translated as CASSQNRVNE. Given in full, the CDR3 is CASSQNRVNEQYF.

With respect to this clone: The read ends 3 residues shy of where the CDR3 ends; the end is completed using the germline J gene. The chain couples TRBV7-9 to TRBJ2-1; D is undetermined. CDR1 and CDR2 (germline): SEHNR, FQNEAQ (reference sequence). The CDR3 contains 13 residues. Trimming took 3 bases from V and 5 from J, leaving 8 bases between them. The CDR3 region is CASSFVLDNEQFF. Partial CDR3 DNA: TGTGCCAGCAGCTTTGTTCTCGACAATGAG.

Remarks on this clone: The read comes to an end 3 residues before the CDR3 does, leaving the germline J gene to fill in the end. The J gene is TRBJ2-2, the V gene TRBV7-2, with D perhaps TRBD2 (6 bases). The length of the CDR3 is 15 residues. With 2 bases removed from V and 2 bases from J, the gap between germline ends came to 9 bases. Looked up from germline, CDR1 is SGHTA and CDR2 is FQGNSA. The CDR3 is CASSLRGDNTGELFF. The sequenced CDR3 bases are TGTGCCAGCAGCTTACGCGGGGATAACACCGGGGAG.

For this clone: Coverage ceases 3 residues before the CDR3 finishes, and the germline J gene fills in the end. V and J are TRBV28 and TRBJ2-3, with D perhaps matching TRBD1 (6 bases). Germline lookup yields CDR1 MDHEN and CDR2 SYDVKM. V was cut by 6 bases and J by 1 base, with 23 bases left in between. The CDR3 covers 18 residues. CDR3 bases read: TGTGCCAGCAGCTCCTGGACAGCTAACTTCGGGGGCACAGATACG. Its translation: CASSSWTANFGGTDT. The complete CDR3 reads CASSSWTANFGGTDTQYF.